The sequence of this T cell receptor (beta chain) was determined in a study of post-analysis software for immune sequencing data. Whole-study results and caveats: In multiple sclerosis, normalized Chao1 diversity was significantly below that of controls. Patients showed TRBV5-6, TRBV5-1 and TRBV20-1 among roughly 5 TRBV segments more frequent than in controls.

In the case of this clonotype: Antigen: not known.

The CDR3 loop spans 16 amino acids. CDR1 and CDR2 from the germline V gene are MGHRA and YSYEKL. V dropped 0 bases and J dropped 0; count of bases not matched to a gene: 2. Unique molecular identifiers featured in each of the TCR beta cDNA libraries. TCRdb reprocessed the PCR reads via MiXCR and lists one record per CDR3 protein. Altogether hundreds of thousands of distinct CDR3 sequences are present, roughly 58% being singletons, with the ten largest covering over 4%. Sample: blood. The V and J genes are TRBV4-1 and TRBJ2-7, with 10 bases that match TRBD2. The source is a girl between 5 and 17 years old with multiple sclerosis. The CDR3 sequence is CASSQESGRASYEQYF. DNA of the CDR3: TGCGCCAGCAGCCAAGAGAGCGGGAGGGCCTCCTACGAGCAGTACTTC.